Sequencing of this T cell receptor beta chain was carried out in a study of blood T cell repertoires in COVID-19. The germline V gene has CDR1 SGHRS and CDR2 YFSETQ. This CDR3 comprises 15 residues. Trimming took 0 bases from V and 4 from J, leaving 14 bases between them. In Seattle, patients joined the study during active infection and were tracked longitudinally. TCRdb keeps only in-frame clones here, not all; method: immunoSEQ multiplex PCR. The profile shows around 80,000 clones, 65% to 90% of them singletons. The receptor's source is a man in his forties or fifties with COVID-19, enrolled during active disease. V and J are TRBV5-1 and TRBJ2-7, with a tentative D call TRBD1 (5 bases). The specimen sequenced was peripheral blood. The CDR3 loop reads CASSLAQGVGYEQYF. The CDR3 DNA follows: TGCGCCAGCAGCTTGGCCCAGGGTGTGGGGTACGAGCAGTACTTC. The full variable domain, with the rest looked up from reference TRBV5-1 and TRBJ2-7, is KAGVTQTPRYLIKTRGQQVTLSCSPISGHRSVSWYQQTPGQGLQFLFEYFSETQRNKGNFPGRFSGRQFSNSRSEMNVSTLELGDSALYLCASSLAQGVGYEQYFGPGTRLTVT.